Each of the 18 T cell receptor beta chains below was sequenced from the same sample in a study of blood T cells in healthy people across ages. PCR was performed a second time for about 7 to 12 cycles using a sample-barcoded 5' primer and a J-beta primer mix. TCRdb re-analysed the 5' RACE reads in MiXCR, keeping a single row per CDR3 protein. The sample has hundreds of thousands of distinct CDR3 sequences; 29% are singletons. Sequenced sample: blood. Receptors originate from a woman at least 80 years old in good health.

This clonotype was seen more than once but under ten times. This sequence may be a read error, since a much larger clone differs from it by one base. V and J are TRBV18 and TRBJ2-5, with TRBD1 matching over 8 bases. Germline lookup yields CDR1 KGHSH and CDR2 LQKENI. Trimming took 2 bases from V and 11 from J; bases not matched to a gene: 19. CDR3 size: 17 residues. The CDR3 is CASSPDRRTGWYNEQYF. The CDR3 DNA is TGTGCCAGCTCACCAGACCGGAGGACAGGGTGGTATAATGAGCAGTACTTC.

The chain carries TRBV12-3 or TRBV12-4 and TRBJ1-2; D is perhaps TRBD1 (5 bases). V lost 6 bases and J lost 4, with 15 bases in between. CDR3 length: 14 amino acids. The CDR3 reads CASRSRGGGYGYTF. CDR3 sequence (DNA): TGTGCCAGCAGGTCCCGGGGCGGGGGCTATGGCTACACCTTC.

V usage is TRBV28 and J usage is TRBJ1-3; possible D gene TRBD1, 5 bases. The CDR3 totals 14 residues. V was trimmed by 11 bases and J by 1 base, leaving 15 bases between them. Looked up from germline, CDR1 is MDHEN and CDR2 is SYDVKM. The CDR3 loop is CASRGAGSGNTIYF. CDR3 sequence (DNA): TGTGCCTCAAGAGGGGCTGGATCTGGAAACACCATATATTTT.

This clonotype came up a few times. The rearrangement links TRBV7-2 to TRBJ2-1, with D uncertain. The J call is doubtful: the DNA matches TRBJ2-7 better. The CDR3 totals 15 residues. The germline gives CDR1 SGHTA, CDR2 FQGNSA. The CDR3 spells CASSLVRGPYNEQYF. DNA for the CDR3: TGTGCCAGCAGCCTCGTGAGAGGACCATACAATGAGCAGTACTTC.

This chain uses TRBV7-9 with TRBJ2-1; maybe TRBD2 (5 bases). Trimming removed 1 base from V and 2 bases from J, with 15 bases in between. This CDR3 region has 17 residues. The germline gives CDR1 SEHNR, CDR2 FQNEAQ (reference sequence). The CDR3 here is CASSLGPLAFPYNEQFF. The CDR3 DNA reads TGTGCCAGCAGCTTAGGCCCGCTAGCTTTCCCCTACAATGAGCAGTTCTTC. The full variable domain, in which reference TRBV7-9 and TRBJ2-1 provide the parts outside the CDR3, is DTGVSQNPRHKITKRGQNVTFRCDPISEHNRLYWYRQTLGQGPEFLTYFQNEAQLEKSRLLSDRFSAERPKGSFSTLEIQRTEQGDSAMYLCASSLGPLAFPYNEQFFGPGTRLTVL.

This clonotype was seen ten or more times. J is TRBJ2-7 and V is TRBV20-1; 8 bases agree with TRBD2. CDR3 size: 15 residues. Losses at the gene ends were 0 bases for V and 3 bases for J; bases not matched to a gene: 7. CDR1 DFQATT and CDR2 SNEGSKA come from the germline V gene (reference sequence). DNA of the CDR3: TGCAGTGCTAGAGATTCGCGGGGGGCCGACTACGAGCAGTACTTC. It encodes CSARDSRGADYEQYF.

This clonotype was found many times. The chain links TRBV12-3 or TRBV12-4 to TRBJ2-1; 7 nucleotides match TRBD2. J was trimmed by 4 bases and V by 4 bases; bases with no gene match: 7. This CDR3 region has 15 residues. The CDR3 region has the DNA TGTGCCAGCAGTTGGGGGGTAGCGGGTTACAATGAGCAGTTCTTC. Its translation is CASSWGVAGYNEQFF.

The chain carries TRBV7-2 and TRBJ1-2; D possibly corresponds to TRBD1 (6 bases). Looked up from germline, CDR1 is SGHTA and CDR2 is FQGNSA. The CDR3 is 17 amino acids. V shed 5 bases and J shed 3 bases, with 22 bases lying between them. The CDR3 protein is CASSHLTGDLRHYGYTF. The CDR3 nucleotides are TGTGCCAGCAGCCACCTGACAGGCGATCTCCGTCACTATGGCTACACCTTC.

The rearrangement uses TRBV20-1 and TRBJ2-2; maybe TRBD2 (5 bases). The CDR3 has 14 amino acids. The V end lost 3 bases, the J end lost 3 bases, and 11 bases lay between the germline ends. The germline gives CDR1 DFQATT, CDR2 SNEGSKA (reference sequence). CDR3 sequence: CSASNYGDTGELFF. As DNA, the CDR3 is TGCAGTGCTAGTAATTACGGGGACACCGGGGAGCTGTTTTTT.

This clonotype was counted a few times. The V gene is TRBV12-3 or TRBV12-4, the J gene TRBJ2-2; D may be TRBD1 (5 bases). The CDR3 is 13 amino acids. Trimming pared 0 bases from V and 9 bases from J, leaving 8 bases between. CDR3 amino acids: CASSLAGARELFF. CDR3 nucleotide sequence: TGTGCCAGCAGTTTAGCAGGGGCCAGGGAGCTGTTTTTT.

The table lists this clonotype with many counts. The V gene is TRBV5-6, the J gene TRBJ2-5, with D perhaps TRBD2 (6 bases). This CDR3 comprises 13 residues. Trimming took off 4 bases at V and 2 bases at J, with 9 bases between the two ends. The germline V gene has CDR1 SGHDT and CDR2 YYEEEE. The CDR3 region has the DNA TGTGCCAGCAGCCGCGGGGAACAAGAGACCCAGTACTTC. It translates to CASSRGEQETQYF.

The genes are TRBV10-3 and TRBJ1-5, with D unresolved. Germline assignment: CDR1 ENHRY and CDR2 SYGVKD. The germline V and J ends were trimmed by 5 bases and 1 base, with 12 bases remaining between them. This CDR3 comprises 15 residues. The CDR3 DNA is TGTGCCATCAGTACGTCGTCGGGGAGCAATCAGCCCCAGCATTTT. The encoded protein is CAISTSSGSNQPQHF.

This clonotype is a singleton in its sample. A read error may explain this, as a much larger clone is one base away. This sequence joins TRBV6-2 or TRBV6-3 and TRBJ1-5, with D unresolved. This CDR3 region has 15 residues. Germline V CDR1 and CDR2: MNHEY, SVGEGT. Trimming removed 9 bases at V and 2 bases at J, with 17 bases between. The CDR3 spells CASTDGICGNQPQHF. For the CDR3, the DNA is TGTGCCAGTACCGACGGCATATGCGGCAATCAGCCCCAGCATTTT.

Note on this clonotype: The missing conserved phenylalanine or tryptophan at the end of this CDR3 makes a read error likely. The chain uses TRBV19 and TRBJ2-3; 7 positions agree with TRBD2. This CDR3 has 11 amino acids. J lost 4 bases, V lost 8 bases, and 0 bases had no gene match. Germline-derived CDR1 and CDR2 are LNHDA and SQIVND (reference sequence). Here the CDR3 reads CASRGADTQYC. The CDR3 DNA follows: TGTGCCAGTCGGGGGGCAGATACGCAGTATTGT.

On this clonotype itself: It may be a read error: a sequence one base away is much more abundant. This sequence joins TRBV3-1 and TRBJ2-1; TRBD2 agrees at 8 bases. Germline CDR1 reads LGHDT; CDR2 reads YNNKEL (reference sequence). The CDR3 has 17 amino acids. CDR3 region: CASSQPKRGTSYNERFF. As DNA, the CDR3 is TGTGCCAGCAGCCAACCCAAGCGGGGGACCTCCTACAATGAGCGGTTCTTC.

The table lists this clonotype with many counts. The chain has TRBV2 and TRBJ2-1; 9 nucleotides match TRBD2. Losses at the gene ends were 1 base for V and 9 bases for J; bases not matched to a gene: 7. The CDR3 runs 15 residues. CDR1 is SNHLY and CDR2 is FYNNEI in the germline V gene. This CDR3 reads CASSEEAGGRSEQFF. CDR3 bases: TGTGCCAGCAGTGAAGAGGCGGGGGGGCGTAGTGAGCAGTTCTTC.

This chain joins TRBV20-1 and TRBJ1-1; D unresolved. Deletions cut 2 bases from V and 4 bases from J, with 23 bases between. Germline assignment: CDR1 DFQATT and CDR2 SNEGSKA (reference sequence). The CDR3 consists of 17 residues. In DNA form, the CDR3 reads TGCAGTGCTAGACCGTTTCCCTTGAGGCGGAGGATCACTGAAGCTTTCTTT. It codes for CSARPFPLRRRITEAFF.

CDR3 nucleotide sequence: TGCGCCAGCAGCATCTCCGGAGATATCACAGATACGCAGTATTTT. Encoded protein: CASSISGDITDTQYF. The chain recombines TRBV5-1 with TRBJ2-3; D is ambiguous. Trimming took off 4 bases at V and 2 bases at J, with 14 bases between the two ends. The germline V gene has CDR1 SGHRS and CDR2 YFSETQ. This CDR3 contains 15 residues. Using reference TRBV5-1 and TRBJ2-3 for the parts outside the CDR3, the full variable domain is KAGVTQTPRYLIKTRGQQVTLSCSPISGHRSVSWYQQTPGQGLQFLFEYFSETQRNKGNFPGRFSGRQFSNSRSEMNVSTLELGDSALYLCASSISGDITDTQYFGPGTRLTVL.